Below are 23 T cell receptor beta chains sequenced from a single sample in a study of blood T cell repertoires in COVID-19. Produced via immunoSEQ multiplex PCR; TCRdb's table is partial and in-frame only. Of roughly 260,000 clones listed, roughly four fifths are singletons. Sequencing used peripheral blood. Receptor source: a woman in her 70s with acute or convalescent COVID-19.

This clone occurred once. The V gene is TRBV19, the J gene TRBJ1-2; 10 nucleotides align to TRBD1. CDR3 length: 16 amino acids. Germline V lookup: CDR1 LNHDA, CDR2 SQIVND (reference sequence). V lost 6 bases to trimming and J lost 4 bases; unmatched junction nucleotides: 11. This CDR3 is CASRSDRDRGGYGYTF. The CDR3 coding sequence is TGTGCCAGTAGAAGTGACCGGGACAGGGGTGGCTATGGCTACACCTTC.

The chain links TRBV5-4 to TRBJ2-2; D is uncertain. Germline lookup yields CDR1 SGHNT and CDR2 YYREEE (reference sequence). CDR3 size: 13 residues. Between the trimmed V and J ends, which lost 0 bases and 5 bases, there was a span of 5 bases. The CDR3 DNA follows: TGTGCCAGCAGCTTGGGGCGGACCGGGGAGCTGTTTTTT. Translation gives CASSLGRTGELFF.

The V call is TRBV5-1, the J call TRBJ1-5, with no clear D. Per germline, CDR1 SGHRS and CDR2 YFSETQ. V dropped 4 bases and J dropped 0 bases, with 5 bases sitting between them. The CDR3 runs to 13 residues. The CDR3 nucleotides read TGCGCCAGCAGCCCTTATAGCAATCAGCCCCAGCATTTT. The encoded protein is CASSPYSNQPQHF.

Here the CDR3 DNA reads TGCAGCGCGACAGGGCATGAAGAGACCCAGTACTTC. This gives the protein CSATGHEETQYF. This chain uses TRBV29-1 with TRBJ2-5; 7 bases are shared with TRBD1. The CDR3 extends over 12 amino acids. The V segment lost 7 bases and the J segment 3 bases; nucleotides outside the gene matches: 5. Germline V lookup: CDR1 SQVTM, CDR2 ANQGSEA.

The chain is built from TRBV5-1 and TRBJ1-1, with 9 bases aligning to TRBD1. The length of the CDR3 is 13 residues. CDR1 is SGHRS and CDR2 is YFSETQ in the germline V gene. Trimming took 4 bases from V and 4 from J; bases not matched to a gene: 2. The CDR3 is CASSVTGGTEAFF. The CDR3 nucleotides read TGCGCCAGCAGCGTGACAGGGGGCACTGAAGCTTTCTTT. Full variable domain (remainder filled in from reference TRBV5-1 and TRBJ1-1): KAGVTQTPRYLIKTRGQQVTLSCSPISGHRSVSWYQQTPGQGLQFLFEYFSETQRNKGNFPGRFSGRQFSNSRSEMNVSTLELGDSALYLCASSVTGGTEAFFGQGTRLTVV.

This clone is a singleton in its sample. The rearrangement uses TRBV5-1 and TRBJ1-3, with TRBD1 matching over 8 bases. The V gene end was trimmed by 4 bases and the J gene end by 0 bases; junction bases not matched to a gene: 3. CDR1 and CDR2 from the germline V gene are SGHRS and YFSETQ. This CDR3 has 15 amino acids. CDR3 in amino acids: CASSEGQVSGNTIYF. The CDR3 region has the DNA TGCGCCAGCAGCGAGGGACAGGTCTCTGGAAACACCATATATTTT. Supplemented by reference TRBV5-1 and TRBJ1-3, the full variable domain reads KAGVTQTPRYLIKTRGQQVTLSCSPISGHRSVSWYQQTPGQGLQFLFEYFSETQRNKGNFPGRFSGRQFSNSRSEMNVSTLELGDSALYLCASSEGQVSGNTIYFGEGSWLTVV.

The rearrangement links TRBV11-2 to TRBJ1-2; D call uncertain. The CDR3 is 15 amino acids. V gave up 0 bases and J gave up 1 base, with 9 bases separating them. Germline V CDR1 and CDR2: SGHAT, FQNNGV. CDR3 in amino acids: CASSLDGRSNYGYTF. As DNA, the CDR3 is TGTGCCAGCAGCTTAGATGGTAGAAGTAACTATGGCTACACCTTC.

The J gene is TRBJ1-5, the V gene TRBV27; no clear D gene. The germline gives CDR1 MNHEY, CDR2 SMNVEV (reference sequence). Trimming took 6 bases from V and 0 from J, leaving 6 bases between them. This CDR3 comprises 13 residues. The chain's CDR3 is CASRGDSNQPQHF. The CDR3 DNA reads as TGTGCCAGCAGGGGCGATAGCAATCAGCCCCAGCATTTT.

A remark on this clone: At the DNA level, this CDR3 is encoded by other sequences in the same sample as well. The V call is TRBV5-6, the J call TRBJ1-5, with 7 positions matching TRBD1. The CDR3 contains 15 residues. CDR1 and CDR2 (germline): SGHDT, YYEEEE. After removal of 0 bases from V and 3 bases from J, the junction contained 3 bases not matched to a gene. The CDR3 nucleotides read TGTGCCAGCAGCTTGGGACAGGGAGTCAATCAGCCCCAGCATTTT. It translates to CASSLGQGVNQPQHF.

The V call is TRBV29-1, the J call TRBJ1-2; 9 bases are a match to TRBD1. V gave up 3 bases and J gave up 5 bases; unmatched junction bases: 4. CDR1 is SQVTM, CDR2 ANQGSEA, per germline. The CDR3 length is 13 residues. CDR3 region: CSVERTGEYGYTF. Here the CDR3 DNA reads TGCAGCGTTGAGCGGACAGGGGAATATGGCTACACCTTC.

Remarks on this clone: At the DNA level, this CDR3 is encoded by other sequences in the same sample as well. The V and J genes are TRBV7-2 and TRBJ1-2; TRBD1 is a possible D gene (6 bases). Germline values: CDR1 SGHTA, CDR2 FQGNSA. Deletions cut 5 bases from V and 7 bases from J, with 14 bases between. The CDR3 is 13 amino acids. CDR3: CASSPQTGGGYTF. Written as DNA, the CDR3 is TGTGCCAGCAGCCCCCAGACAGGAGGTGGCTACACCTTC.

CDR3 loop: CASSLGYAGPGQPQHF. In DNA form, the CDR3 reads TGTGCCAGCAGCTTAGGTTATGCAGGGCCAGGGCAGCCCCAGCATTTT. This sequence joins TRBV7-2 and TRBJ1-5; TRBD1 is a possible D gene (5 bases). With 1 base removed from V and 7 bases from J, the gap between germline ends came to 17 bases. The CDR3 is 16 amino acids. In germline, CDR1 is SGHTA, CDR2 FQGNSA.

This rearrangement joins TRBV19 to TRBJ2-7; a possible D gene is TRBD1 (6 bases). Per the germline V gene, CDR1 is LNHDA and CDR2 is SQIVND (reference sequence). V gave up 3 bases and J gave up 2 bases, with 14 bases separating them. This CDR3 is 15 amino acids long. The DNA of the CDR3 is TGTGCCAGTAGTATGGGACACCTCAGAGCCTACGAGCAGTACTTC. It translates to CASSMGHLRAYEQYF.

This rearrangement joins TRBV9 to TRBJ1-2; D is perhaps TRBD1 (5 bases). Germline CDR1 SGDLS, CDR2 YYNGEE. Trimming took 0 bases from V and 3 from J, leaving 12 bases between them. The CDR3 spans 15 residues. CDR3 amino acids: CASSVGRGGDYGYTF. CDR3 nucleotide sequence: TGTGCCAGCAGCGTAGGAAGGGGCGGGGACTATGGCTACACCTTC.

The V call is TRBV5-1, the J call TRBJ2-3; TRBD1 is a possible D gene (7 bases). CDR3 length: 15 residues. Germline-derived CDR1 and CDR2 are SGHRS and YFSETQ. Trimming stripped 4 bases from V and 4 bases from J, with 16 bases between. CDR3: CASSMNRGGADTQYF. The CDR3 DNA reads TGCGCCAGCAGCATGAACAGGGGAGGAGCAGATACGCAGTATTTT.

In this sample, this clone turned up many times. The chain has TRBV4-3 and TRBJ1-5; 10 nucleotides line up with TRBD1. CDR3 length: 15 amino acids. V was pared by 4 bases and J by 3 bases, with 3 bases of the junction left unmatched. The germline V gene has CDR1 LGHNA and CDR2 YSLEER. The CDR3 DNA sequence: TGCGCCAGCAGCCGGGACAGGGGTCACAATCAGCCCCAGCATTTT. Its protein is CASSRDRGHNQPQHF.

This clone appeared once. This chain connects TRBV3-1 (or the pseudogene TRBV3-2) to TRBJ1-2, with D possibly TRBD1 on 6 matching bases. Germline V CDR1 and CDR2: LGHDT, YNNKEL (reference sequence). The CDR3 is made up of 16 amino acids. Trimming pared 4 bases from V and 3 bases from J, leaving 18 bases between. CDR3 sequence (DNA): TGTGCCAGCAGCCGTCCGACAGGAAGGAGACACTATGGCTACACCTTC. As protein: CASSRPTGRRHYGYTF.

This chain connects TRBV29-1 to TRBJ1-1; no definite D call. The CDR3 is 15 amino acids. Germline assignment: CDR1 SQVTM and CDR2 ANQGSEA. Deletions cut 4 bases from V and 0 bases from J, with 15 bases between. The chain's CDR3 is CSVGRDPGVNTEAFF. The DNA of the CDR3 is TGCAGCGTTGGACGAGACCCCGGAGTGAACACTGAAGCTTTCTTT.

In this sample, this clone turned up a few times. This chain connects TRBV5-1 to TRBJ1-1; 7 bases map to TRBD1. Germline V gene lookup returns CDR1 SGHRS and CDR2 YFSETQ. The CDR3 covers 16 residues. With V trimmed by 0 bases and J by 1 base, 6 bases remained unmatched. The CDR3 is CASSLGTGDWNTEAFF. CDR3 DNA: TGCGCCAGCAGCTTGGGGACAGGAGACTGGAACACTGAAGCTTTCTTT.

V gene TRBV5-4 combines with J gene TRBJ1-2, with D maybe TRBD1 (5 bases). The V gene lost 8 bases and the J gene lost 4 bases, with 18 bases spanning the gap. Per germline, CDR1 SGHNT and CDR2 YYREEE (reference sequence). CDR3 length: 14 amino acids. CDR3 amino acids: CASLPGRGPYGYTF. The DNA of the CDR3 is TGTGCCAGTCTCCCGGGGCGGGGACCCTATGGCTACACCTTC.

The V and J genes are TRBV2 and TRBJ2-7; the D gene is possibly TRBD2 (5 bases). V shed 3 bases and J shed 2 bases, with 11 bases lying between them. The CDR3 sequence is 14 residues long. The germline V gene encodes CDR1 SNHLY and CDR2 FYNNEI. The CDR3 protein is CASSDRTGAYEQYF. The CDR3 DNA reads TGTGCCAGCAGTGACAGGACTGGCGCCTACGAGCAGTACTTC.

The rearrangement uses TRBV7-2 and TRBJ1-6; D possibly corresponds to TRBD1 (5 bases). This CDR3 spans 15 amino acids. CDR1 is SGHTA, CDR2 FQGNSA, per germline. Trimming took off 1 base at V and 6 bases at J, with 10 bases between the two ends. The CDR3, as DNA: TGTGCCAGCAGCTTAGGACAGTACACTAATTCACCCCTCCACTTT. Its protein is CASSLGQYTNSPLHF. Full variable domain (rest looked up from reference TRBV7-2 and TRBJ1-6): GAGVSQSPSNKVTEKGKDVELRCDPISGHTALYWYRQSLGQGLEFLIYFQGNSAPDKSGLPSDRFSAERTGGSVSTLTIQRTQQEDSAVYLCASSLGQYTNSPLHFGNGTRLTVT.

As concerns this clone: The junction departs from germline at one end; a sequencing error may be responsible. The chain has TRBV11-2 and TRBJ2-7; 7 bases agree with TRBD1. CDR1 is SGHAT, CDR2 FQNNGV, per germline. There are 15 residues in the CDR3. In DNA, the CDR3 is TGTGCCAGCAGCATAGAACGACAGGGCTCCTACGAGCAGTACTTC. Its protein product is CASSIERQGSYEQYF.